This T cell receptor beta chain was profiled in a study of cytomegalovirus exposure and HLA in healthy donors. Overall study: The early release's HLA-typed donors yielded 78 million or so unique TCRs.

The PCR used 60 Vbeta and 13 Jbeta primers. Produced via immunoSEQ multiplex PCR; TCRdb's table is partial and in-frame only. The sample holds roughly 240,000 clones, approximately 85% seen once. Specimen: PBMCs. This receptor was identified in a girl aged 2 to 9 in good health and CMV-seronegative.

The CDR3 protein is CASSLQVGTEAFF. CDR3 sequence (DNA): TGTGCCAGCAGCCTACAGGTGGGGACTGAAGCTTTCTTT. V and J are TRBV6-4 and TRBJ1-1, with D maybe TRBD1 (5 bases). V lost 6 bases to trimming and J lost 5 bases, with 13 bases between them. Germline V gene data show CDR1 as MRHNA and CDR2 as SNTAGT. CDR3 size: 13 residues.